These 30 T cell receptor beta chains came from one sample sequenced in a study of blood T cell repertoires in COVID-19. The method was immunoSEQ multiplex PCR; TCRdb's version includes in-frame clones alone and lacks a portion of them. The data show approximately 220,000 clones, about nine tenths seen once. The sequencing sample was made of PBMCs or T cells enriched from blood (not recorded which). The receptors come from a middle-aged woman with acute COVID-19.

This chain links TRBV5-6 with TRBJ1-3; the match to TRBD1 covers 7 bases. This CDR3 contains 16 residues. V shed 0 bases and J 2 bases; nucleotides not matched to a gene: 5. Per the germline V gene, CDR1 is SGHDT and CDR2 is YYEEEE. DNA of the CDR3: TGTGCCAGCAGCTTGGCGGGACAGTACACTGGAAACACCATATATTTT. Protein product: CASSLAGQYTGNTIYF.

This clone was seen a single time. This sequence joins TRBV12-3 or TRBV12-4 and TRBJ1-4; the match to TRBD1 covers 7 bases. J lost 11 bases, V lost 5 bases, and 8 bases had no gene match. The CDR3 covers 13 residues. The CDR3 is CASSVSDRAKLFF. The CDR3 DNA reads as TGTGCCAGCAGTGTCTCAGACAGGGCTAAACTGTTTTTT.

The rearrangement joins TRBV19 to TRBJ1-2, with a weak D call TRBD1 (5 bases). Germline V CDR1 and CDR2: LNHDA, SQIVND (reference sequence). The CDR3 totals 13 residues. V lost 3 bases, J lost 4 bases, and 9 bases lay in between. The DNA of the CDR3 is TGTGCCAGTAGTATCGGACATACCTATGGCTACACCTTC. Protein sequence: CASSIGHTYGYTF. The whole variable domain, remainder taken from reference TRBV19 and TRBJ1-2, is DGGITQSPKYLFRKEGQNVTLSCEQNLNHDAMYWYRQDPGQGLRLIYYSQIVNDFQKGDIAEGYSVSREKKESFPLTVTSAQKNPTAFYLCASSIGHTYGYTFGSGTRLTVV.

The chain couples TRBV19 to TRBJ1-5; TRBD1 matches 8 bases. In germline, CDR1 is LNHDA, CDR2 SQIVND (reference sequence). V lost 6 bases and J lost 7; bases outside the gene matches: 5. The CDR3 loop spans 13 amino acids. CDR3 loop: CASRDRGGQPQHF. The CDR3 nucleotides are TGTGCCAGTAGAGACAGGGGCGGACAGCCCCAGCATTTT.

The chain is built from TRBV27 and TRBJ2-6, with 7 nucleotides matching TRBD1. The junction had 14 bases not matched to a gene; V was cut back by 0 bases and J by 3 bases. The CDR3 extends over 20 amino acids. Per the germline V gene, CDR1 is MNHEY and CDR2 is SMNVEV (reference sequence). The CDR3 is CASSLSVLRQGAYGANVLTF. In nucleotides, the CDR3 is TGTGCCAGCAGTTTATCGGTACTCCGACAGGGAGCGTATGGGGCCAACGTCCTGACTTTC.

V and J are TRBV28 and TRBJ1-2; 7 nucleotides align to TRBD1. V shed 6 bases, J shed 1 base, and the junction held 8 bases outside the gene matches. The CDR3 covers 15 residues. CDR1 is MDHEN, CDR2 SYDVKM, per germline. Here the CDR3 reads CASSYDREINYGYTF. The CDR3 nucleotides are TGTGCCAGCAGCTATGACAGGGAAATTAACTATGGCTACACCTTC.

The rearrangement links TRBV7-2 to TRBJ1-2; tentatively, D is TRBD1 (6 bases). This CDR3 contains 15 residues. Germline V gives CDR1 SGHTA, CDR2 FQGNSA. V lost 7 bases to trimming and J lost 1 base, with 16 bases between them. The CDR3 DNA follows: TGTGCCAGCACCCGGACAGCCAACCTTAACTATGGCTACACCTTC. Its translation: CASTRTANLNYGYTF.

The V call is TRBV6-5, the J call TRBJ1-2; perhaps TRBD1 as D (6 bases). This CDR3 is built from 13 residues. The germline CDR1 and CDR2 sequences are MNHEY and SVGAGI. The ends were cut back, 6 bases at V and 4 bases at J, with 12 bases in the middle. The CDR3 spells CASSRTGSYGYTF. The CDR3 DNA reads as TGTGCCAGCAGCCGAACAGGGAGCTATGGCTACACCTTC.

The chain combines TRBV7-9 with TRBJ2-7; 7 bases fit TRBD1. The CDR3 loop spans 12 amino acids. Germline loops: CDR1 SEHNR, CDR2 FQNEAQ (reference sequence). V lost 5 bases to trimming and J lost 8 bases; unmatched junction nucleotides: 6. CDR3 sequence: CASSIVQGKQYV. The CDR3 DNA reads TGTGCCAGCAGCATTGTACAGGGGAAGCAGTACGTC.

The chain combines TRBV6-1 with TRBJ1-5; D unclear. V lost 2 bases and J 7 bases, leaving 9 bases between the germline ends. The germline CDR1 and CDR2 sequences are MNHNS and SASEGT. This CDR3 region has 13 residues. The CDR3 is CASSEQSPQPQHF. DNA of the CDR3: TGTGCCAGCAGTGAACAGTCGCCGCAGCCCCAGCATTTT.

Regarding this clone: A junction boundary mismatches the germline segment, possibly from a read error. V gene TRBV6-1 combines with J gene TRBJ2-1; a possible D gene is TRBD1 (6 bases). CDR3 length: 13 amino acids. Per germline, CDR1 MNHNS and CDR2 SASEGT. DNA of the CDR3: TGTGCCAGCAGGGAAGCAGGGGCCAATGAGCAGTTCTTC. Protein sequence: CASREAGANEQFF.

CDR3 nucleotides: TGTGCCAGCAGCCACGGGGGGAACACTGAAGCTTTCTTT. Its translation is CASSHGGNTEAFF. The chain couples TRBV7-6 to TRBJ1-1, with TRBD1 as a possible D gene (5 bases). CDR1 and CDR2 (germline): SGHVS, FNYEAQ. CDR3 size: 13 residues. The germline V and J ends were trimmed by 5 bases and 1 base, with 8 bases remaining between them.

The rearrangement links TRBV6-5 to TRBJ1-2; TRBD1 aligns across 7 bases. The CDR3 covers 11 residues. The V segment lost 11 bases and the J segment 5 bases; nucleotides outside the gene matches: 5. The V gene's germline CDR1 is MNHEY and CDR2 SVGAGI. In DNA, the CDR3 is TGTGCCGCCTCACAGGGGTATGGCTACACCTTC. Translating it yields CAASQGYGYTF.

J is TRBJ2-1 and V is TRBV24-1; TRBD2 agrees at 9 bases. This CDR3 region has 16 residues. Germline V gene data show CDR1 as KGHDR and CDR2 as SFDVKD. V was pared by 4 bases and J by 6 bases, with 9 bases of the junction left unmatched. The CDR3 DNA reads TGTGCCACCAGTGACTCCATAGCGGGGGAGATCAATGAGCAGTTCTTC. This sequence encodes CATSDSIAGEINEQFF.

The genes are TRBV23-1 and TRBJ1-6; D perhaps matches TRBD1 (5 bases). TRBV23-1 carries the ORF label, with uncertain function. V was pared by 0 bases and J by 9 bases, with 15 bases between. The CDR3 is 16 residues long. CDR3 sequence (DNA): TGCGCCAGCAGTCAATCGGTGTCGCAGGGCTTTTCACCCCTCCACTTT. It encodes CASSQSVSQGFSPLHF.

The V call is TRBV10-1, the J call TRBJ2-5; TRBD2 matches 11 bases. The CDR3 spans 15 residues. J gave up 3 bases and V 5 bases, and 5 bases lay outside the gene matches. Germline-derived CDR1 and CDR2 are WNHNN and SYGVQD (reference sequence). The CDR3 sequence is CASSPRLAGKETQYF. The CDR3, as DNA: TGCGCCAGCAGTCCCCGACTAGCGGGGAAAGAGACCCAGTACTTC.

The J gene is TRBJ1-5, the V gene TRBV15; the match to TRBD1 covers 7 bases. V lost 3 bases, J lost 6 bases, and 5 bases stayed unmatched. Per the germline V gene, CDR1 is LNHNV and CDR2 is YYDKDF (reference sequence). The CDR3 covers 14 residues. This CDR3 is CATSRWQGVQPQHF. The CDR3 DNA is TGTGCCACCAGCAGGTGGCAGGGGGTTCAGCCCCAGCATTTT.

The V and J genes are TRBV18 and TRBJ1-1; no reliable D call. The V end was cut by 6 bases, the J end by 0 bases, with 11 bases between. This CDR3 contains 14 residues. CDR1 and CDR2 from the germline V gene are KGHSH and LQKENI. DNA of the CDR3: TGTGCCAGCTCTCGAACCACAGTGAACACTGAAGCTTTCTTT. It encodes CASSRTTVNTEAFF.

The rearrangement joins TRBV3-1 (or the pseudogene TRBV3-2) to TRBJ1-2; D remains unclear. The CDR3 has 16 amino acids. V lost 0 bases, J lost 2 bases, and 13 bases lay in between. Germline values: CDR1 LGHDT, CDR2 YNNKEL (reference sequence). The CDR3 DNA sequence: TGTGCCAGCAGCCAAGAAGGAGGCACCCACAACTATGGCTACACCTTC. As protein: CASSQEGGTHNYGYTF.

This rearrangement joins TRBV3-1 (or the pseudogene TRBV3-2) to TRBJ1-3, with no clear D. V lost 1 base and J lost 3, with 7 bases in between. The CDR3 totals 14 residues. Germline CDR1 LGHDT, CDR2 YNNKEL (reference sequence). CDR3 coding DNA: TGTGCCAGCAGCCAAGGGGAGCGTGGAAACACCATATATTTT. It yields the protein CASSQGERGNTIYF.

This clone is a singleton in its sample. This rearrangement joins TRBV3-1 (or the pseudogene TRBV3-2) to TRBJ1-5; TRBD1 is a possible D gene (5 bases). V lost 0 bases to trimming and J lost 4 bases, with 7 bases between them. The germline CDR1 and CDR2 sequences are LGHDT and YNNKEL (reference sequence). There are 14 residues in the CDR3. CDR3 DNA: TGTGCCAGCAGCCAAGAGGGGGGAAATCAGCCCCAGCATTTT. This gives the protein CASSQEGGNQPQHF.

The CDR3: CASSWTGQGESPLHF. CDR3 DNA sequence: TGTGCCAGCAGCTGGACGGGACAGGGGGAATCACCCCTCCACTTT. The chain has TRBV5-5 and TRBJ1-6, with 11 bases that match TRBD1. There are 15 residues in the CDR3. Germline CDR1 is SGHKS and CDR2 is YYEKEE (reference sequence). Germline trimming cut 3 bases from V and 10 bases from J; bases unmatched to any gene: 6. The variable domain in full, with the rest retrieved from reference TRBV5-5 and TRBJ1-6, is DAGVTQSPTHLIKTRGQQVTLRCSPISGHKSVSWYQQVLGQGPQFIFQYYEKEERGRGNFPDRFSARQFPNYSSELNVNALLLGDSALYLCASSWTGQGESPLHFGNGTRLTVT.

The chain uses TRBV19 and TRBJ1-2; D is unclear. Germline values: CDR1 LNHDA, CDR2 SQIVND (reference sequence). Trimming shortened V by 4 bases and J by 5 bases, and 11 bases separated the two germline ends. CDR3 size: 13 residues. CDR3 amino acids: CASSSRVLYGYTF. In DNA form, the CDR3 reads TGTGCCAGTAGTAGTCGCGTGCTATATGGCTACACCTTC.

For the CDR3, the DNA is TGTGCCAGCAGCGCGGGGGGACGCAACACCGGGGAGCTGTTTTTT. Protein sequence: CASSAGGRNTGELFF. The gene calls are TRBV9 and TRBJ2-2, with 7 nucleotides matching TRBD2. CDR1 is SGDLS, CDR2 YYNGEE, per germline. CDR3 length: 15 residues. Trimming took 3 bases from V and 2 from J; bases not matched to a gene: 4.

The CDR3 sequence: CSVDRGNYGYTF. Written as DNA, the CDR3 is TGCAGCGTTGACAGGGGGAACTATGGCTACACCTTC. The chain is built from TRBV29-1 and TRBJ1-2; 7 bases agree with TRBD1. This CDR3 has 12 amino acids. J lost 2 bases, V lost 3 bases, and 0 bases had no gene match. Looked up from germline, CDR1 is SQVTM and CDR2 is ANQGSEA.

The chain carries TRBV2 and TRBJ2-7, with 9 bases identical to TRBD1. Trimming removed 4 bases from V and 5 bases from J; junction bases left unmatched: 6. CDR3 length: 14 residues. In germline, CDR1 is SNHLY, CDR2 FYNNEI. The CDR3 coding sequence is TGTGCCAGCAGTGCCGGGACAGGGTTGAACGAGCAGTACTTC. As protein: CASSAGTGLNEQYF.

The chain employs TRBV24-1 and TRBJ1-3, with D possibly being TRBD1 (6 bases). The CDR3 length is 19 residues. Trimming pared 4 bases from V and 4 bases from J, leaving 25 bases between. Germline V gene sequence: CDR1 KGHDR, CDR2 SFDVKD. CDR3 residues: CATSDRWGHPSNDGNTIYF. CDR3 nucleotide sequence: TGTGCCACCAGTGACCGATGGGGGCACCCGAGTAACGACGGAAACACCATATATTTT.

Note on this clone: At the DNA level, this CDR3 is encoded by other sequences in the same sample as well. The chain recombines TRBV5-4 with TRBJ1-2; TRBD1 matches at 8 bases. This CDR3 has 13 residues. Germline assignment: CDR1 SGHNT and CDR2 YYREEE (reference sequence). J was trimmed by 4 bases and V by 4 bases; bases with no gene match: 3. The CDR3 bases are TGTGCCAGCAGCACGGACAGGGCCTATGGCTACACCTTC. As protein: CASSTDRAYGYTF.

CDR3: CASSRGGTEAFF. The CDR3 DNA reads TGTGCCAGCAGCAGAGGGGGAACTGAAGCTTTCTTT. The chain has TRBV5-4 and TRBJ1-1, with D possibly matching TRBD1 (6 bases). V was shortened by 4 bases and J by 5 bases, with 9 bases between the two germline ends. Germline assignment: CDR1 SGHNT and CDR2 YYREEE (reference sequence). This CDR3 comprises 12 residues.

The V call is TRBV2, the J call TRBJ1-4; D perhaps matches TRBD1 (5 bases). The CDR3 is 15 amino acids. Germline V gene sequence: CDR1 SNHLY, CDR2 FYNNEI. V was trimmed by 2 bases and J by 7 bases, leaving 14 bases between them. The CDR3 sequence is CASSESRGGSEKLFF. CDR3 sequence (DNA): TGTGCCAGCAGTGAATCTCGGGGGGGGAGTGAAAAACTGTTTTTT. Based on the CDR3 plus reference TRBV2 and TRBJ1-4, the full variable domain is EPEVTQTPSHQVTQMGQEVILRCVPISNHLYFYWYRQILGQKVEFLVSFYNNEISEKSEIFDDQFSVERPDGSNFTLKIRSTKLEDSAMYFCASSESRGGSEKLFFGSGTQLSVL.